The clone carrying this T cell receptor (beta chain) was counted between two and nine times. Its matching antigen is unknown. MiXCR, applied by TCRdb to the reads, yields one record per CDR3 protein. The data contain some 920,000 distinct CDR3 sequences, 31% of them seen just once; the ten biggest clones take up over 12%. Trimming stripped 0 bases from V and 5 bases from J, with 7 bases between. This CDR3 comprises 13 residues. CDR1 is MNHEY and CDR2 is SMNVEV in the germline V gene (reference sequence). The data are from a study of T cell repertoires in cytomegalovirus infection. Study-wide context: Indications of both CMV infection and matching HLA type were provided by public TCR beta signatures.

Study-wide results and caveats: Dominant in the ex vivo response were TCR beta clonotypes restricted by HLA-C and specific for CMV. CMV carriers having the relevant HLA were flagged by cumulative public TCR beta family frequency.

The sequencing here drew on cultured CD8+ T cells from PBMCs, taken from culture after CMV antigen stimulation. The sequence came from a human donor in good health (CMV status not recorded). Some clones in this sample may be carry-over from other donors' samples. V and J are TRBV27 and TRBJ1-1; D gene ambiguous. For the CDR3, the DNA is TGTGCCAGCAGTTTATCCCCATGGACTGAAGCTTTCTTT. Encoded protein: CASSLSPWTEAFF.